The 28 T cell receptor beta chains presented below share a single source sample, sequenced in a study of blood T cell repertoires in COVID-19. Method: immunoSEQ multiplex PCR; TCRdb's copy keeps in-frame clones and lacks some. The sample has 200,000 to 250,000 clones, roughly nine tenths seen once. The sequenced material came from PBMCs or T cells enriched from blood (not recorded which). The receptors originated from a woman aged 50 to 65 in a cohort exposed to, infected with or recovered from COVID-19 (not recorded which).

This chain connects TRBV6-2 or TRBV6-3 to TRBJ1-5, with D tentatively TRBD1 (6 bases). The germline gives CDR1 MNHEY, CDR2 SVGEGT. The V end was cut by 6 bases, the J end by 9 bases, with 15 bases between. CDR3 size: 13 residues. The CDR3 spells CASSLQGMPPQHF. The CDR3 DNA reads as TGTGCCAGCAGCCTCCAGGGGATGCCGCCCCAGCATTTT.

The rearrangement links TRBV11-3 to TRBJ2-3, with D unclear. The CDR3 runs 14 residues. The germline gives CDR1 SGHNT, CDR2 YENEEA. Trimming removed 0 bases from V and 4 bases from J, with 8 bases in between. The chain's CDR3 is CASSLDWRPDTQYF. CDR3 coding DNA: TGTGCCAGCAGCTTAGACTGGCGGCCAGATACGCAGTATTTT.

This clone is a singleton in its sample. J is TRBJ1-1 and V is TRBV12-3 or TRBV12-4, with 11 nucleotides matching TRBD1. There are 13 residues in the CDR3. J gave up 3 bases and V 10 bases, and 4 bases lay outside the gene matches. In DNA, the CDR3 is TGTGCCATGGGGGACAGGGGGGACACTGAAGCTTTCTTT. It codes for CAMGDRGDTEAFF.

The rearrangement joins TRBV30 to TRBJ1-4; D remains ambiguous. Trimming stripped 3 bases from V and 0 bases from J, with 8 bases between. The CDR3 covers 14 residues. Germline lookup yields CDR1 GTSNPN and CDR2 SVGIG (reference sequence). CDR3 amino acids: CAWSNTATNEKLFF. For the CDR3, the DNA is TGTGCCTGGAGCAACACAGCAACTAATGAAAAACTGTTTTTT.

CDR3: CASSVQGFGEQYF. The CDR3 DNA follows: TGTGCCAGCAGCGTACAGGGGTTTGGGGAGCAGTACTTC. The rearrangement joins TRBV9 to TRBJ2-7; D is possibly TRBD1 (6 bases). This CDR3 region has 13 residues. From germline, CDR1 is SGDLS and CDR2 YYNGEE. The germline V and J ends were trimmed by 1 base and 7 bases, with 12 bases remaining between them. Drawing the rest from reference TRBV9 and TRBJ2-7, the complete variable domain is DSGVTQTPKHLITATGQRVTLRCSPRSGDLSVYWYQQSLDQGLQFLIQYYNGEERAKGNILERFSAQQFPDLHSELNLSSLELGDSALYFCASSVQGFGEQYFGPGTRLTVT.

V gene TRBV19 combines with J gene TRBJ2-2; 8 bases map to TRBD1. V dropped 6 bases and J dropped 1; count of bases not matched to a gene: 4. The CDR3 is 15 residues long. Germline loops: CDR1 LNHDA, CDR2 SQIVND (reference sequence). In DNA, the CDR3 is TGTGCCAGTAGGGACAGGGTGAAGAACACCGGGGAGCTGTTTTTT. Protein sequence: CASRDRVKNTGELFF.

The chain links TRBV11-3 to TRBJ2-5; D is uncertain. The CDR3 runs 14 residues. V lost 1 base, J lost 4 bases, and 10 bases lay in between. Germline CDR1 SGHNT, CDR2 YENEEA. CDR3 in DNA: TGTGCCAGCAGCTTAGGGCCGGGTGCAGAGACCCAGTACTTC. The encoded protein is CASSLGPGAETQYF.

The rearrangement uses TRBV7-2 and TRBJ2-2, with D maybe TRBD2 (6 bases). CDR1 is SGHTA, CDR2 FQGNSA, per germline. CDR3 length: 14 residues. With 4 bases removed from V and 1 base from J, the gap between germline ends came to 7 bases. The DNA of the CDR3 is TGTGCCAGCAGCTGGGACTGGAACACCGGGGAGCTGTTTTTT. Its translation is CASSWDWNTGELFF.

The CDR3 bases are TGTGCCTGGAGGGGGAGAGGGAGTGATACAAGCACTGAAGCTTTCTTT. This gives the protein CAWRGRGSDTSTEAFF. The chain couples TRBV30 to TRBJ1-1; D is unclear. Germline CDR1 GTSNPN, CDR2 SVGIG (reference sequence). This CDR3 contains 16 residues. V dropped 3 bases and J dropped 4 bases, with 21 bases sitting between them. Based on the CDR3 plus reference TRBV30 and TRBJ1-1, the full variable domain is SQTIHQWPATLVQPVGSPLSLECTVEGTSNPNLYWYRQAAGRGLQLLFYSVGIGQISSEVPQNLSASRPQDRQFILSSKKLLLSDSGFYLCAWRGRGSDTSTEAFFGQGTRLTVV.

A word on this clone: The sample carries other DNA sequences with the same CDR3. The chain combines TRBV11-2 with TRBJ1-4; 8 nucleotides align to TRBD1. The CDR3 loop spans 14 amino acids. CDR1 is SGHAT, CDR2 FQNNGV, per germline. The ends lost 2 bases at V and 5 bases at J; junction bases unmatched: 1. This chain's CDR3 is CASSLTGGNEKLFF. The CDR3 DNA reads TGTGCCAGCAGCTTAACAGGGGGGAATGAAAAACTGTTTTTT.

The J gene is TRBJ1-1, the V gene TRBV4-3; a possible D gene is TRBD1 (6 bases). The CDR3 sequence is 17 residues long. Trimming removed 0 bases at V and 4 bases at J, with 18 bases between. Germline V gene sequence: CDR1 LGHNA, CDR2 YSLEER. CDR3 nucleotides: TGCGCCAGCAGCCAAGATTTAGGGGGTGGCATGAGCACTGAAGCTTTCTTT. Its protein product is CASSQDLGGGMSTEAFF.

This chain uses TRBV4-3 with TRBJ2-1; 9 bases are shared with TRBD1. Trimming at V came to 2 bases and at J to 8 bases, leaving 10 bases not matched to a gene. CDR3 length equals 16 residues. The V gene's germline CDR1 is LGHNA and CDR2 YSLEER. The CDR3 nucleotides are TGCGCCAGCAGCCAACCGACAGGGGGAAGAATCGATGAGCAGTTCTTC. Its translation is CASSQPTGGRIDEQFF.

V and J are TRBV5-4 and TRBJ2-2; possible D gene TRBD1, 5 bases. The CDR3 covers 15 residues. Germline V lookup: CDR1 SGHNT, CDR2 YYREEE (reference sequence). The V gene lost 0 bases and the J gene lost 7 bases, with 13 bases spanning the gap. As DNA, the CDR3 is TGTGCCAGCAGCTTGGCCGACCAGGGTGGCGGGGAGCTGTTTTTT. This codes for CASSLADQGGGELFF.

J is TRBJ2-7 and V is TRBV4-2, with 10 bases lining up with TRBD2. Germline CDR1 is LGHNA and CDR2 is YNFKEQ. V lost 0 bases, J lost 4 bases, and 9 bases stayed unmatched. This CDR3 spans 17 amino acids. CDR3 residues: CASSQDWLAGDTYEQYF. The CDR3 DNA sequence: TGTGCCAGCAGCCAAGATTGGCTAGCGGGGGACACATACGAGCAGTACTTC.

The chain recombines TRBV5-1 with TRBJ1-1; possible D gene TRBD1, 5 bases. Per germline, CDR1 SGHRS and CDR2 YFSETQ. V lost 0 bases, J lost 4 bases, and 10 bases lay in between. CDR3 length equals 14 residues. Here the CDR3 DNA reads TGCGCCAGCAGCTTGGAAGGGAGGGGCACTGAAGCTTTCTTT. This encodes CASSLEGRGTEAFF.

The chain has TRBV3-1 (or the pseudogene TRBV3-2) and TRBJ2-7; D uncertain. The germline gives CDR1 LGHDT, CDR2 YNNKEL (reference sequence). The CDR3 has 15 residues. Trimming cost V 5 bases and J 3 bases, with 17 bases left between them. The CDR3 sequence is CASSNRIQPGYEQYF. The CDR3 DNA follows: TGTGCCAGCAGCAACCGAATCCAACCAGGCTACGAGCAGTACTTC.

The chain combines TRBV30 with TRBJ2-7; 7 bases are a match to TRBD2. The germline CDR1 and CDR2 sequences are GTSNPN and SVGIG (reference sequence). This CDR3 spans 15 amino acids. J was trimmed by 7 bases and V by 4 bases; bases with no gene match: 16. CDR3 sequence (DNA): TGTGCCTGGAATATCGGGGGGTCTCTCCCGGGGGAGCAGTACTTC. It is translated as CAWNIGGSLPGEQYF.

This CDR3 reads CASSLTPGGYQPQHF. CDR3 DNA: TGTGCCAGCAGCTTAACTCCGGGTGGTTATCAGCCCCAGCATTTT. This sequence joins TRBV7-2 and TRBJ1-5; no firm D call. This CDR3 comprises 15 residues. V dropped 2 bases and J dropped 5 bases, with 13 bases sitting between them. Germline V gives CDR1 SGHTA, CDR2 FQGNSA.

This sequence joins TRBV7-9 and TRBJ2-3; TRBD2 aligns across 10 bases. There are 17 residues in the CDR3. Germline CDR1 SEHNR, CDR2 FQNEAQ (reference sequence). V gave up 1 base and J gave up 6 bases; unmatched junction bases: 10. The CDR3 DNA reads as TGTGCCAGCAGCTTAGTGTCCGGTAGCGGGGGGCGTGATACGCAGTATTTT. Its translation: CASSLVSGSGGRDTQYF.

This chain uses TRBV6-5 with TRBJ1-1, with D tentatively TRBD1 (6 bases). The germline V and J ends were trimmed by 6 bases and 11 bases, with 13 bases remaining between them. This CDR3 region has 11 residues. Germline V gene sequence: CDR1 MNHEY, CDR2 SVGAGI. CDR3 in DNA: TGTGCCAGCAGAACAGGGTTGGCGGCTTTCTTT. Amino acids: CASRTGLAAFF.

This clone was observed once. The chain links TRBV27 to TRBJ1-1; maybe TRBD1 (6 bases). Per the germline V gene, CDR1 is MNHEY and CDR2 is SMNVEV (reference sequence). Trimming removed 5 bases from V and 5 bases from J, with 12 bases in between. This CDR3 has 13 amino acids. CDR3: CASSALGATEAFF. The CDR3 DNA sequence: TGTGCCAGCAGTGCCCTGGGGGCAACTGAAGCTTTCTTT.

V and J are TRBV4-2 and TRBJ2-3; D is unclear. This CDR3 has 14 amino acids. Germline lookup yields CDR1 LGHNA and CDR2 YNFKEQ. V was trimmed by 2 bases and J by 2 bases, leaving 8 bases between them. The CDR3 DNA sequence: TGTGCCAGCAGCCAACCACCCTACACAGATACGCAGTATTTT. It yields the protein CASSQPPYTDTQYF.

Regarding this clone: An end of the junction does not agree with germline; a read error may underlie this. The chain links TRBV6-5 to TRBJ1-5; 9 positions match TRBD1. Germline V gene data show CDR1 as MNHEY and CDR2 as SVGAGI. This CDR3 comprises 15 residues. The CDR3 spells CASSYTGQGNQPQHF. Here the CDR3 DNA reads TGCGCCAGCAGTTACACGGGACAGGGTAATCAGCCCCAGCATTTT.

The chain combines TRBV28 with TRBJ1-5; the D is unclear. Trimming pared 6 bases from V and 6 bases from J, leaving 21 bases between. Germline V gives CDR1 MDHEN, CDR2 SYDVKM. The CDR3 has 16 residues. This CDR3 reads CASSLTLGAHSQPQHF. As DNA, the CDR3 is TGTGCCAGCAGCCTGACCCTGGGCGCACACAGTCAGCCCCAGCATTTT.

V usage is TRBV7-9 and J usage is TRBJ1-1, with 7 bases identical to TRBD1. Germline V gene sequence: CDR1 SEHNR, CDR2 FQNEAQ (reference sequence). After removal of 4 bases from V and 0 bases from J, the junction contained 2 bases not matched to a gene. This CDR3 has 14 residues. The CDR3 DNA is TGTGCCAGCAGCTCGACAGGGATGAACACTGAAGCTTTCTTT. This translates into CASSSTGMNTEAFF.

The chain links TRBV6-1 to TRBJ1-4; D is unclear. The CDR3 is 15 residues long. Trimming cost V 2 bases and J 3 bases, with 10 bases left between them. Germline V CDR1 and CDR2: MNHNS, SASEGT. The CDR3 here is CASSESPGANEKLFF. CDR3 coding DNA: TGTGCCAGCAGTGAATCCCCCGGGGCTAATGAAAAACTGTTTTTT.

This chain uses TRBV20-1 with TRBJ1-2, with a tentative D call TRBD1 (6 bases). Trimming took 7 bases from V and 4 from J, leaving 10 bases between them. The CDR3 spans 11 residues. Germline V lookup: CDR1 DFQATT, CDR2 SNEGSKA (reference sequence). Written as DNA, the CDR3 is TGCAGTGTCGACAGGTCCTATGGCTACACCTTC. This sequence encodes CSVDRSYGYTF.

The CDR3 reads CASTPGDFANSPLHF. The CDR3 DNA reads as TGTGCCAGCACCCCGGGGGACTTTGCTAATTCACCCCTCCACTTT. The rearrangement uses TRBV3-1 (or the pseudogene TRBV3-2) and TRBJ1-6; perhaps TRBD1 as D (5 bases). The CDR3 has 15 amino acids. Germline loops: CDR1 LGHDT, CDR2 YNNKEL (reference sequence). V dropped 7 bases and J dropped 6 bases, with 16 bases sitting between them.